This T cell receptor (beta chain) was profiled in a study of CD8+ T cells in alopecia areata. About the study: The drug, oral tofacitinib, was given to treated patients at 5 to 10 mg twice daily.

Treatment here: oral pan-JAK inhibitor, 5-10 mg twice daily. This CDR3 contains 16 residues. V lost 4 bases and J lost 3; bases outside the gene matches: 9. Germline loops: CDR1 SGHTA, CDR2 FQGNSA. TCR sequencing used cDNA made by reverse transcription of extracted RNA. Clones were read by immunoSEQ multiplex PCR, and TCRdb kept only the in-frame ones, dropping some. The sample carries under 350,000 clones, roughly 50% recorded once. The sequencing here drew on CD4+ T cells sorted from blood, taken at week 24, from a patient treated with tofacitinib. The source is a human donor with alopecia areata. This sequence joins TRBV7-2 and TRBJ1-1, with 9 bases that match TRBD1. In DNA, the CDR3 is TGTGCCAGCAGCTCCGGGACAGGGATTCTTGACACTGAAGCTTTCTTT. Encoded protein: CASSSGTGILDTEAFF. The entire variable domain, with the rest obtained from reference TRBV7-2 and TRBJ1-1, is as follows: GAGVSQSPSNKVTEKGKDVELRCDPISGHTALYWYRQSLGQGLEFLIYFQGNSAPDKSGLPSDRFSAERTGGSVSTLTIQRTQQEDSAVYLCASSSGTGILDTEAFFGQGTRLTVV.